The T cell receptor beta chain under discussion was sequenced for a study of blood T cell repertoires in COVID-19. Study in general: Samples of COVID-19 (acute and convalescent) were obtained from the United States, Italy and Spain.

The Seattle patients, enrolled during active infection, were followed longitudinally. In the original analysis: Researchers report that nucleated cell counts were estimated from reference gene primer amplification. Using immunoSEQ multiplex PCR, the repertoire was profiled, and TCRdb retains in-frame clones only, with some absent. From that table come the V and J calls and clone size; the DNA was used to work out D and trimming. Here the sample spans about 200,000 clones, around 95% being singletons. V was clipped by 5 bases and J by 0 bases; unmatched bases: 5. The length of the CDR3 is 15 residues. The germline V gene encodes CDR1 MGHRA and CDR2 YSYEKL.

This sequence joins TRBV4-1 and TRBJ2-3, with TRBD1 matching 7 bases. This sequence originates from a man aged 25 to 45 with COVID-19, enrolled during active disease. Sequencing was done on a sample of peripheral blood. CDR3: CASSSRDSSTDTQYF. The DNA of the CDR3 is TGCGCCAGCAGCAGCCGGGACAGTAGCACAGATACGCAGTATTTT.